These 18 T cell receptor beta chains were all obtained from the same sample, sequenced in a study of cytomegalovirus exposure and HLA in healthy donors. The PCR contained 60 Vbeta and 13 Jbeta primers. The table came from immunoSEQ multiplex PCR; TCRdb's copy has only in-frame clones and leaves some out. This sample has 93,000 or so clones, with about 71% found just once. The sequencing sample was made of PBMCs. The receptors originated from a woman aged 45-60 years in good health and CMV-seronegative.

The chain couples TRBV2 to TRBJ2-1; the match to TRBD2 covers 8 bases. There are 14 residues in the CDR3. The junction had 7 bases not matched to a gene; V was cut back by 7 bases and J by 5 bases. Germline V lookup: CDR1 SNHLY, CDR2 FYNNEI. CDR3 region: CASTHLAGHNEQFF. The DNA of the CDR3 is TGTGCCAGCACTCACCTAGCGGGTCACAATGAGCAGTTCTTC.

This chain links TRBV5-8 with TRBJ1-5; a weak D match, TRBD1 (6 bases). The ends were cut back, 4 bases at V and 7 bases at J, with 12 bases in the middle. In germline, CDR1 is SGHTS, CDR2 YDEGEE. The CDR3 has 13 residues. The CDR3 reads CASSPLRGQPQHF. The CDR3, as DNA: TGTGCCAGCAGCCCCCTCAGGGGCCAGCCCCAGCATTTT.

The chain recombines TRBV7-9 with TRBJ2-1; 15 bases are a match to TRBD2. Germline CDR1 and CDR2: SEHNR and FQNEAQ (reference sequence). The CDR3 extends over 18 amino acids. Trimming at V came to 2 bases and at J to 4 bases, leaving 6 bases not matched to a gene. CDR3 loop: CASSLKWGLAGGYNEQFF. The CDR3 nucleotides are TGTGCCAGCAGCTTAAAATGGGGACTAGCGGGAGGTTACAATGAGCAGTTCTTC.

The rearrangement joins TRBV5-1 to TRBJ2-5, with TRBD2 matching over 8 bases. This CDR3 spans 14 amino acids. Per germline, CDR1 SGHRS and CDR2 YFSETQ. Trimming removed 2 bases from V and 4 bases from J; junction bases left unmatched: 4. The CDR3: CASSFSGGRETQYF. Here the CDR3 DNA reads TGCGCCAGCAGCTTCTCGGGGGGGCGAGAGACCCAGTACTTC.

About this clone itself: One end of the junction does not line up with germline, which may come from a read error. Other nucleotide sequences in the sample specify the same CDR3. The gene calls are TRBV6-5 and TRBJ2-5; D is unresolved. Germline lookup yields CDR1 MNHEY and CDR2 SVGAGI. The CDR3 loop spans 11 amino acids. The chain's CDR3 is CASSYSQTQYF. CDR3 DNA sequence: TGTGCCAGCAGTTATTCCCAGACTCAGTACTTC.

V is TRBV28 and J is TRBJ1-4; D gene uncertain. Germline V gene data show CDR1 as MDHEN and CDR2 as SYDVKM. The CDR3 totals 15 residues. Between the trimmed V and J ends, which lost 2 bases and 1 base, there was a span of 8 bases. DNA of the CDR3: TGTGCCAGCAGTTTACAGCAGGTAACTAATGAAAAACTGTTTTTT. Protein product: CASSLQQVTNEKLFF.

This chain joins TRBV12-5 and TRBJ1-2; 7 bases fit TRBD1. Germline CDR1 reads LGHNT; CDR2 reads FRNRAP. The V and J ends lost 0 bases and 3 bases, in that order; junction bases with no gene match: 19. The CDR3 sequence is 20 residues long. The CDR3 DNA is TGTGCTAGTGGTTTGGTACGATCCCCGTCAACAGGGGCGCCACACTATGGCTACACCTTC. Translated: CASGLVRSPSTGAPHYGYTF.

The chain uses TRBV29-1 and TRBJ1-1, with D hard to call. The CDR3 consists of 11 residues. The V end lost 7 bases, the J end lost 1 base, and 7 bases lay between the germline ends. CDR1 is SQVTM, CDR2 ANQGSEA, per germline. CDR3 region: CSGEGNTEAFF. The CDR3 nucleotides are TGCAGCGGGGAGGGGAACACTGAAGCTTTCTTT.

The chain has TRBV18 and TRBJ2-7; 7 nucleotides align to TRBD1. The V gene end was trimmed by 2 bases and the J gene end by 2 bases; junction bases not matched to a gene: 3. Germline values: CDR1 KGHSH, CDR2 LQKENI. The CDR3 extends over 14 amino acids. The CDR3 protein is CASSPGTDTYEQYF. CDR3 nucleotides: TGTGCCAGCTCACCAGGGACAGATACCTACGAGCAGTACTTC.

This clone was picked up one time. The chain links TRBV6-1 to TRBJ1-1; D unresolved. The CDR3 spans 12 residues. Germline V gene sequence: CDR1 MNHNS, CDR2 SASEGT. V was trimmed by 8 bases and J by 5 bases, leaving 12 bases between them. This CDR3 is CASAQVKTEAFF. CDR3 coding DNA: TGTGCCAGCGCCCAGGTTAAAACTGAAGCTTTCTTT.

There are a few counts of this clone. The V call is TRBV6-5, the J call TRBJ1-4, with D tentatively TRBD1 (6 bases). Germline CDR1 reads MNHEY; CDR2 reads SVGAGI. V lost 0 bases and J lost 4, with 9 bases in between. This CDR3 has 15 residues. The CDR3 loop is CASSYSGHHNEKLFF. The CDR3 coding sequence is TGTGCCAGCAGTTACTCGGGACACCATAATGAAAAACTGTTTTTT.

V is TRBV29-1 and J is TRBJ2-1; 14 bases map to TRBD2. Per germline, CDR1 SQVTM and CDR2 ANQGSEA. V was pared by 8 bases and J by 0 bases, with 12 bases of the junction left unmatched. The CDR3 consists of 18 residues. The CDR3 DNA reads TGCAGCCATATTGGACTAGCGGGAGGAACCAGCTCCTACAATGAGCAGTTCTTC. This gives the protein CSHIGLAGGTSSYNEQFF.

The rearrangement uses TRBV5-3 and TRBJ1-2; 8 bases fit TRBD1. TRBV5-3 is annotated as an ORF whose role is uncertain. V lost 3 bases to trimming and J lost 6 bases; unmatched junction nucleotides: 13. The length of the CDR3 is 16 residues. CDR3 sequence reads: CARSSKRQGILDGYTF. The CDR3 DNA is TGTGCCAGAAGCTCAAAAAGACAGGGGATTTTAGATGGCTACACCTTC.

CDR3 DNA sequence: TGTGCCAGCAGCTTCGAGACTAGCGGGAGGGTCACAGATACGCAGTATTTT. This gives the protein CASSFETSGRVTDTQYF. The chain is built from TRBV11-3 and TRBJ2-3; 14 bases align to TRBD2. This CDR3 is 17 amino acids long. Germline V CDR1 and CDR2: SGHNT, YENEEA. After removal of 3 bases from V and 2 bases from J, the junction contained 4 bases not matched to a gene.

V is TRBV7-9 and J is TRBJ2-5; the match to TRBD1 covers 7 bases. The CDR3 length is 15 residues. The V and J ends lost 4 bases and 4 bases, in that order; junction bases with no gene match: 9. Germline loops: CDR1 SEHNR, CDR2 FQNEAQ (reference sequence). DNA of the CDR3: TGTGCCAGCAGCTCAACGGGACAGAGGGGAGAGACCCAGTACTTC. Amino acid sequence: CASSSTGQRGETQYF.

The V gene is TRBV19, the J gene TRBJ2-7, with TRBD1 identical over 8 bases. Germline V gene sequence: CDR1 LNHDA, CDR2 SQIVND (reference sequence). V trimming: 4 bases; J trimming: 0 bases; junction bases outside the gene matches: 8. CDR3 length equals 16 residues. The CDR3 DNA reads as TGTGCCAGTAGTAACAGGGGGATCAGTAGCTCCTACGAGCAGTACTTC. Translated: CASSNRGISSSYEQYF.

V usage is TRBV5-4 and J usage is TRBJ2-1; D is ambiguous. This CDR3 is built from 11 residues. Trimming cost V 2 bases and J 5 bases, with 2 bases left between them. Germline V gives CDR1 SGHNT, CDR2 YYREEE (reference sequence). The chain's CDR3 is CASSFNNEQFF. The CDR3 DNA sequence: TGTGCCAGCAGCTTCAACAATGAGCAGTTCTTC.

The gene calls are TRBV5-4 and TRBJ2-3; 11 bases are shared with TRBD2. Trimming at V came to 0 bases and at J to 1 base, leaving 7 bases not matched to a gene. Per the germline V gene, CDR1 is SGHNT and CDR2 is YYREEE (reference sequence). The CDR3 has 18 amino acids. CDR3 coding DNA: TGTGCCAGCAGCTTGGCCCGGCTAGCGGGGGGACGCACAGATACGCAGTATTTT. Its translation is CASSLARLAGGRTDTQYF.